This T cell receptor beta chain is drawn from a study of T cells after yellow fever vaccination. Overall study: Preparation of the low-cell-number fractions used SMART-Seq v4 Ultra Low Input. Overall study findings and caveats: Repertoires obtained by FACS sorting could include abundant clonotypes that entered as contaminants from the bulk population. Clones from primary vaccination mostly reappeared after the booster (approximately 95% CD4, around 90% CD8).

This clonotype was counted many times. Antigen: not known. Germline CDR1 and CDR2: MGHRA and YSYEKL. The V and J ends lost 5 bases and 5 bases respectively, with 15 bases between them. The CDR3 contains 14 residues. 5'RACE template switching generated TCR cDNA, adding a universal primer site and UMIs. TCRdb ran MiXCR on the 5' RACE reads and lists one entry per CDR3 protein. The table shows approximately 300,000 distinct CDR3 sequences, with approximately 7% occurring only once. The sequences come from PBMCs, collected around 45 days after the first yellow fever vaccination. This clonotype was sampled from a man aged 18 to 29 who received the YFV17D yellow fever vaccine. The J gene is TRBJ2-5, the V gene TRBV4-1; no reliable D call. This CDR3 reads CASSSVYAVETQYF. Written as DNA, the CDR3 is TGCGCCAGCAGCTCTGTCTACGCGGTGGAGACCCAGTACTTC.